This TCR beta chain originates from a study of cytomegalovirus exposure and HLA in healthy donors. Study background: Across 350 to 400 genotyped donors, around 80% landed in the Caucasian-associated ancestry cluster.

Remarks on this clone: Its antigen remains unknown.

Looked up from germline, CDR1 is SGHKS and CDR2 is YYEKEE (reference sequence). V was pared by 1 base and J by 1 base, with 6 bases between. The CDR3 length is 14 residues. A multiplex PCR was run with 60 Vbeta primers and 13 Jbeta primers. Sequencing was performed with immunoSEQ multiplex PCR; in TCRdb, only in-frame clones are kept and a portion is missing. The table has 150,000 to 200,000 clones, 70% to 90% seen once. Regarding the study as a whole: Through in vitro validation, three CMV-associated chains were shown to be specific for CMV antigens. In a later analysis, across HLA loci, associated TCR counts were highest for DRB1, lowest for HLA-C.

The material sequenced was PBMCs. The clonotype comes from a man between 18 and 35 years old in good health and CMV-seropositive. The chain is built from TRBV5-5 and TRBJ1-5, with D unresolved. For the CDR3, the DNA is TGTGCCAGCAGCTTGAAACAGAGCAATCAGCCCCAGCATTTT. It is translated as CASSLKQSNQPQHF. The full variable domain, in which reference TRBV5-5 and TRBJ1-5 provide the parts outside the CDR3, is DAGVTQSPTHLIKTRGQQVTLRCSPISGHKSVSWYQQVLGQGPQFIFQYYEKEERGRGNFPDRFSARQFPNYSSELNVNALLLGDSALYLCASSLKQSNQPQHFGDGTRLSIL.